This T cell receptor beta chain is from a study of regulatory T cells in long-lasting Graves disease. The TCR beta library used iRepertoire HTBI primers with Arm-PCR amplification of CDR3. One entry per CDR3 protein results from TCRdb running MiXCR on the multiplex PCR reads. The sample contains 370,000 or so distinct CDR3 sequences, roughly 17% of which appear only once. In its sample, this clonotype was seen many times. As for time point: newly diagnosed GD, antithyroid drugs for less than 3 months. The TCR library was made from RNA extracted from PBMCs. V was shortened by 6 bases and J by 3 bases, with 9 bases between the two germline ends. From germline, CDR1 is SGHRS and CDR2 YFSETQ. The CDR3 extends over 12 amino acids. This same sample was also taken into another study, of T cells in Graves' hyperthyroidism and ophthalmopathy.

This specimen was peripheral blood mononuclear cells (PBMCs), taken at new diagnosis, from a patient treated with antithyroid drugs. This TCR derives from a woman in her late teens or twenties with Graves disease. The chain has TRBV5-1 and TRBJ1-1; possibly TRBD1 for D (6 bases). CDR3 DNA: TGCGCCAGCAAACAGGGAGACACTGAAGCTTTCTTT. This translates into CASKQGDTEAFF.